Each of the 14 T cell receptor beta chains below was sequenced from the same sample in a study of blood T cell repertoires in COVID-19. Method: immunoSEQ multiplex PCR; TCRdb's copy keeps in-frame clones and lacks some. Of more than 200,000 clones listed, more than 75% are singletons. The sequenced material came from peripheral blood. These receptor sequences come from a woman between 55 and 75 years old with COVID-19, enrolled during active disease.

The gene calls are TRBV27 and TRBJ1-2, with D perhaps matching TRBD1 (6 bases). V lost 3 bases to trimming and J lost 2 bases, with 19 bases between them. This CDR3 is 17 amino acids long. Germline CDR1 and CDR2: MNHEY and SMNVEV (reference sequence). The CDR3 DNA reads TGTGCCAGCAGTTTCGTCCCAGGGGCGGGTATCAACTATGGCTACACCTTC. Protein product: CASSFVPGAGINYGYTF.

This sequence joins TRBV11-2 and TRBJ2-5; 7 positions agree with TRBD2. Germline CDR1 reads SGHAT; CDR2 reads FQNNGV. CDR3 length equals 14 residues. V was pared by 5 bases and J by 5 bases, with 8 bases of the junction left unmatched. DNA of the CDR3: TGTGCCAGCAGCCCGAGCGGGGCGCGGGAGACCCAGTACTTC. Residues: CASSPSGARETQYF.

The genes are TRBV30 and TRBJ2-5, with a possible D match to TRBD2 (5 bases). Trimming took 2 bases from V and 5 from J, leaving 21 bases between them. This CDR3 has 16 residues. Germline assignment: CDR1 GTSNPN and CDR2 SVGIG (reference sequence). The CDR3 reads CAWSTRGRVGLETQYF. The CDR3 DNA follows: TGTGCCTGGAGTACCCGGGGAAGGGTTGGATTGGAGACCCAGTACTTC.

This sequence joins TRBV28 and TRBJ1-2; 8 bases line up with TRBD1. After removal of 5 bases from V and 4 bases from J, the junction contained 12 bases not matched to a gene. The CDR3 extends over 16 amino acids. Germline V gives CDR1 MDHEN, CDR2 SYDVKM. The CDR3 coding sequence is TGTGCCAGCAGTCCGGGCTTGGGAACAGGGGGCTATGGCTACACCTTC. Protein: CASSPGLGTGGYGYTF.

This sequence joins TRBV3-1 (or the pseudogene TRBV3-2) and TRBJ1-1; a weak D match, TRBD1 (5 bases). CDR1 LGHDT and CDR2 YNNKEL come from the germline V gene (reference sequence). This CDR3 has 14 amino acids. Trimming removed 4 bases from V and 1 base from J, with 10 bases in between. The CDR3 DNA reads TGTGCCAGCAGCCGACGGGACTGGAACACTGAAGCTTTCTTT. Amino acids: CASSRRDWNTEAFF.

This chain joins TRBV3-1 (or the pseudogene TRBV3-2) and TRBJ1-2; 7 bases fit TRBD1. CDR3 length: 14 residues. Germline CDR1 LGHDT, CDR2 YNNKEL (reference sequence). V shed 5 bases, J shed 1 base, and the junction held 4 bases outside the gene matches. The CDR3, as DNA: TGTGCCAGCAGCAAAAACAGGGGTAACTATGGCTACACCTTC. This sequence encodes CASSKNRGNYGYTF.

CDR3 sequence reads: CASSLVRTGVSPLHF. CDR3 nucleotide sequence: TGTGCCAGCAGCTTGGTTCGGACAGGGGTTTCACCCCTCCACTTT. V gene TRBV5-8 combines with J gene TRBJ1-6, with 9 bases identical to TRBD1. Germline CDR1 SGHTS, CDR2 YDEGEE. The CDR3 totals 15 residues. Unmatched junction bases numbered 4, after V lost 0 bases and J lost 9 bases.

This rearrangement joins TRBV18 to TRBJ1-5, with D uncertain. This CDR3 has 13 residues. Trimming removed 3 bases at V and 3 bases at J, with 6 bases between. The V gene's germline CDR1 is KGHSH and CDR2 LQKENI. CDR3 sequence reads: CASSPNYNQPQHF. The CDR3 bases are TGTGCCAGCTCACCTAACTACAATCAGCCCCAGCATTTT.

This clone is a singleton in its sample. The chain has TRBV21-1 and TRBJ2-1; the DNA was not used to check the table's D call, TRBD2. TRBV21-1 is a documented pseudogene. The CDR3 sequence is 17 residues long. Written as DNA, the CDR3 is TGTGCCAGCAGCAAAGGGACAGCGAGGCTAGCGGGCAATGAGCAGTTCTTC. Translating gives CASSKGTARLAGNEQFF.

The rearrangement joins TRBV9 to TRBJ2-7; tentative D call: TRBD1 (6 bases). Germline loops: CDR1 SGDLS, CDR2 YYNGEE. There are 16 residues in the CDR3. V lost 3 bases, J lost 0 bases, and 16 bases lay in between. The CDR3 region has the DNA TGTGCCAGCAGCGAAAACAGGGCGAGCAGCTCCTACGAGCAGTACTTC. Translation gives CASSENRASSSYEQYF.

The chain links TRBV19 to TRBJ1-5; no firm D call. V was pared by 5 bases and J by 3 bases, with 5 bases between. CDR1 is LNHDA, CDR2 SQIVND, per germline (reference sequence). This CDR3 is 12 amino acids long. CDR3 sequence: CASSEPNQPQHF. Here the CDR3 DNA reads TGTGCCAGTAGTGAGCCCAATCAGCCCCAGCATTTT.

This chain connects TRBV2 to TRBJ1-6, with D possibly being TRBD1 (5 bases). Germline lookup yields CDR1 SNHLY and CDR2 FYNNEI. V lost 6 bases and J lost 11, with 14 bases in between. The CDR3 is 13 amino acids. The chain's CDR3 is CASRDTRVAPLHF. In DNA form, the CDR3 reads TGTGCCAGCAGGGACACCAGGGTGGCACCCCTCCACTTT.

The V gene is TRBV6-2 or TRBV6-3, the J gene TRBJ2-7; 11 bases map to TRBD2. Trimming removed 5 bases from V and 7 bases from J; junction bases left unmatched: 10. This CDR3 spans 15 amino acids. Germline V gives CDR1 MNHEY, CDR2 SVGEGT. CDR3 protein: CASSALAGGLGEQYF. CDR3 DNA: TGTGCCAGCAGTGCGCTAGCGGGAGGTTTGGGGGAGCAGTACTTC.

The chain couples TRBV10-3 to TRBJ1-6; 9 bases fit TRBD1. Germline loops: CDR1 ENHRY, CDR2 SYGVKD. The CDR3 length is 15 residues. V was clipped by 6 bases and J by 7 bases; unmatched bases: 7. CDR3: CAIRGQGLGNSPLHF. CDR3 DNA sequence: TGTGCCATCAGGGGACAGGGTTTAGGAAATTCACCCCTCCACTTT.